The TCR beta chain under discussion was sequenced for a study of resident and recirculating memory T cells in vitiligo. Overall study context: Epidermis came from shave biopsies of lesional and nonlesional sites, plus PBMCs. Genomic DNA was extracted from whole homogenized samples, with no cell sorting. Study conclusions and caveats: No single dominant TCR clone appeared; lesion clonality varied.

Patients had received no treatment within the previous three months. Produced via immunoSEQ multiplex PCR; TCRdb's table is partial and in-frame only. The repertoire holds about 76,000 clones, with 92% as singletons. Regarding this clone: Its antigen remains unknown.

The origin of this receptor is a male donor with vitiligo. Input material: blood.

CDR3 in DNA: TGCGCCAGCAGGGGATTTAGCGGGAGGAACACCGGGGAGCTGTTTTTT. This translates into CASRGFSGRNTGELFF. This sequence joins TRBV10-1 and TRBJ2-2, with 9 bases that match TRBD2. CDR3 length equals 16 residues. The junction had 6 bases not matched to a gene; V was cut back by 6 bases and J by 1 base. Germline values: CDR1 WNHNN, CDR2 SYGVQD (reference sequence).